The present T cell receptor beta chain was sequenced within a study of post-analysis software for immune sequencing data. Study-level background: Disease courses included relapsing-remitting, secondary progressive and progressive-relapsing multiple sclerosis.

About this clonotype itself: The antigen is unknown.

The TCR beta cDNA libraries contained unique molecular identifiers. Each CDR3 protein gets one entry after TCRdb re-called the PCR reads with MiXCR. The table has about 540,000 distinct CDR3 sequences, roughly 34% seen once; the top ten hold approximately 5.4%. The CDR3 consists of 15 residues. J was trimmed by 5 bases and V by 8 bases; bases with no gene match: 10. Overall study findings and caveats: TRBV5-6, TRBV5-1 and TRBV20-1 belonged to a set of about five TRBV segments that were more frequent in patients than controls. When compared against controls, multiple sclerosis patients showed significantly lower normalized Chao1 diversity.

The source of this sequence is a girl aged 2-17 years with multiple sclerosis. This sequence joins TRBV12-3 or TRBV12-4 and TRBJ2-1, with 9 bases matching TRBD2. Sequencing was performed on blood. CDR3 coding DNA: TGTGCCAGCGCATTCCGCGGGGGGGCGAACAATGAGCAGTTCTTC. This translates into CASAFRGGANNEQFF.